These 29 T cell receptor beta chains were sequenced from one sample in a study of T-cell reconstitution after alpha-beta-depleted transplantation in children. Researchers prepared the TCRbeta library using unique molecular identifiers, the study reports. In TCRdb, the PCR reads were re-called with MiXCR into one record per CDR3 protein. The profile shows approximately 210,000 distinct CDR3 sequences, over 15% of them singletons. The sequences come from PBMCs, mostly from graft donor cells, collected 360 days after TCRalphabeta/CD19-depleted stem cell transplant. The receptors here all came from a male patient under 10 years old who had a stem cell transplant for acute lymphoblastic leukemia, so the T cells may come from the graft donor.

The chain combines TRBV20-1 with TRBJ2-3; D is unresolved. This CDR3 has 15 residues. Trimming pared 3 bases from V and 0 bases from J, leaving 13 bases between. CDR1 is DFQATT and CDR2 is SNEGSKA in the germline V gene (reference sequence). The CDR3: CSASWAVGSTDTQYF. CDR3 DNA sequence: TGCAGTGCTAGTTGGGCGGTCGGTAGCACAGATACGCAGTATTTT.

This chain links TRBV6-4 with TRBJ1-1, with D possibly matching TRBD1 (5 bases). The ends were cut back, 6 bases at V and 4 bases at J, with 12 bases in the middle. Germline V CDR1 and CDR2: MRHNA, SNTAGT. CDR3 size: 13 residues. DNA of the CDR3: TGTGCCAGCAGGCCACGGGGGAGCACTGAAGCTTTCTTT. Translated, it gives CASRPRGSTEAFF.

In this sample, this clonotype turned up many times. The rearrangement uses TRBV6-5 and TRBJ2-2; the match to TRBD1 covers 8 bases. The CDR3 is 15 amino acids. Germline V CDR1 and CDR2: MNHEY, SVGAGI. After removal of 7 bases from V and 6 bases from J, the junction contained 10 bases not matched to a gene. CDR3 DNA sequence: TGTGCCAGCAAGCGGACAGGGCTTGTCTCCGGGGAGCTGTTTTTT. Translating it yields CASKRTGLVSGELFF.

This clonotype was detected many times. The V and J genes are TRBV20-1 and TRBJ1-5; 8 bases agree with TRBD1. The J segment lost 11 bases and the V segment lost 5 bases, leaving 14 bases of the junction unmatched. There are 14 residues in the CDR3. Germline CDR1 and CDR2: DFQATT and SNEGSKA (reference sequence). The CDR3 region is CSAQGAGGLMSQHF. CDR3 bases: TGCAGTGCTCAGGGGGCAGGGGGCTTAATGTCCCAGCATTTT.

The gene calls are TRBV7-2 and TRBJ2-4, with 8 bases aligning to TRBD1. Germline V lookup: CDR1 SGHTA, CDR2 FQGNSA. J lost 6 bases, V lost 2 bases, and 3 bases had no gene match. The CDR3 covers 14 residues. The CDR3 DNA is TGTGCCAGCAGCTTACAGGGGGCTATAAACATTCAGTACTTC. Its protein product is CASSLQGAINIQYF.

The chain links TRBV12-3 or TRBV12-4 to TRBJ2-1, with 7 bases fitting TRBD2. Trimming removed 5 bases from V and 0 bases from J; junction bases left unmatched: 7. The CDR3 is made up of 16 amino acids. The CDR3 region is CASSLIGGSSYNEQFF. The CDR3 DNA reads as TGTGCCAGCAGTCTAATTGGCGGGAGCTCCTACAATGAGCAGTTCTTC.

This clonotype was seen a few times. V gene TRBV19 combines with J gene TRBJ1-5, with 7 bases fitting TRBD1. V shed 6 bases, J shed 2 bases, and the junction held 7 bases outside the gene matches. The germline gives CDR1 LNHDA, CDR2 SQIVND (reference sequence). The CDR3 runs 15 residues. The CDR3, as DNA: TGTGCCAGTAGAACGACAGGGATTCGCAATCAGCCCCAGCATTTT. Translation gives CASRTTGIRNQPQHF.

Only a few counts were recorded for this clonotype. V gene TRBV6-5 combines with J gene TRBJ1-2; no firm D call. Germline V CDR1 and CDR2: MNHEY, SVGAGI. The length of the CDR3 is 13 residues. V was pared by 6 bases and J by 3 bases, with 11 bases between. CDR3 nucleotide sequence: TGTGCCAGCAGCTTCTCCCCGGACTATGGCTACACCTTC. Translated, it gives CASSFSPDYGYTF.

About this clonotype itself: Germline and junction disagree at one end, which may indicate a read error. The genes are TRBV7-2 and TRBJ2-5, with D uncertain. The CDR3 has 16 residues. Germline CDR1 SGHTA, CDR2 FQGNSA. CDR3 residues: CASSHSRSQMKDTQYF. For the CDR3, the DNA is TGTGCCAGCAGTCACAGCCGTTCCCAGATGAAAGATACCCAGTACTTC.

This clonotype was recorded at least ten times. The DNA for the CDR3 is TGTGCCAGCACCCTAGCCCCAGGGCTGGGAGGAGAAGCTTTCTTT. As protein: CASTLAPGLGGEAFF. The chain combines TRBV5-8 with TRBJ1-1, with D perhaps TRBD1 (5 bases). The V and J ends lost 6 bases and 8 bases respectively, with 23 bases between them. CDR3 length: 15 amino acids. Looked up from germline, CDR1 is SGHTS and CDR2 is YDEGEE.

In its sample, this clonotype was seen a few times. This chain links TRBV7-8 with TRBJ2-1, with D tentatively TRBD1 (6 bases). V lost 5 bases to trimming and J lost 9 bases, with 20 bases between them. This CDR3 is built from 15 residues. The germline V gene has CDR1 SGHVS and CDR2 FQNEAQ. CDR3 amino acids: CASSPGTPRTPEQFF. CDR3 in DNA: TGTGCCAGCAGCCCCGGGACACCCAGGACCCCTGAGCAGTTCTTC.

This clonotype was counted between two and nine times. V gene TRBV10-1 combines with J gene TRBJ2-7; D gene uncertain. Trimming removed 5 bases from V and 3 bases from J, with 14 bases in between. Germline-derived CDR1 and CDR2 are WNHNN and SYGVQD (reference sequence). CDR3 length equals 14 residues. CDR3 DNA sequence: TGCGCCAGCAGTTCTTCAGCCTCAGGCTACGAGCAGTACTTC. This gives the protein CASSSSASGYEQYF.

The chain is built from TRBV20-1 and TRBJ2-7; possible D gene TRBD2, 6 bases. This CDR3 is built from 14 residues. The germline V gene has CDR1 DFQATT and CDR2 SNEGSKA (reference sequence). V lost 6 bases to trimming and J lost 0 bases, with 15 bases between them. The CDR3 nucleotides are TGCAGTGCCGGCGGCCGGGGACTCTCCTACGAGCAGTACTTC. It yields the protein CSAGGRGLSYEQYF.

This clonotype has just a few counts. The V and J genes are TRBV3-1 and TRBJ2-5; no definite D call. In germline, CDR1 is LGHDT, CDR2 YNNKEL (reference sequence). The CDR3 covers 13 residues. V was shortened by 0 bases and J by 5 bases, with 7 bases between the two germline ends. The DNA for the CDR3 is TGTGCCAGCAGCCAAGACAGTGGTGAGACCCAGTACTTC. Translation gives CASSQDSGETQYF.

This clonotype has more than one count but fewer than ten. The rearrangement joins TRBV20-1 to TRBJ2-7; no reliable D call. Trimming took 1 base from V and 3 from J, leaving 7 bases between them. This CDR3 spans 12 amino acids. Germline loops: CDR1 DFQATT, CDR2 SNEGSKA (reference sequence). The DNA of the CDR3 is TGCAGTGCTAGAGTCTCGCGCTACGAGCAGTACTTC. Translated: CSARVSRYEQYF.

This clonotype was counted a few times. The genes are TRBV12-3 or TRBV12-4 and TRBJ1-2, with no clear D. V lost 8 bases and J lost 8, with 18 bases in between. The CDR3 covers 13 residues. The CDR3 reads CASDGDFLWGYTF. In DNA form, the CDR3 reads TGTGCCAGCGACGGGGATTTTTTGTGGGGCTACACCTTC.

The chain recombines TRBV7-8 with TRBJ2-1, with D unclear. The CDR3 covers 14 residues. V gave up 2 bases and J gave up 9 bases, with 14 bases separating them. CDR1 and CDR2 from the germline V gene are SGHVS and FQNEAQ. The CDR3 sequence: CASSLYGSGFEQFF. The CDR3 DNA is TGTGCCAGCAGCTTATACGGCTCCGGGTTTGAGCAGTTCTTC.

This clonotype occurred a few times. The CDR3 nucleotides read TGTGCCAGCACTCCGGCACGGGAAGAGACCCAGTACTTC. Its protein is CASTPAREETQYF. The genes are TRBV12-3 or TRBV12-4 and TRBJ2-5, with unresolved D. The CDR3 has 13 amino acids. Deletions cut 7 bases from V and 3 bases from J, with 12 bases between.

At least ten counts were recorded for this clonotype. The V call is TRBV20-1, the J call TRBJ1-4, with D possibly TRBD1 on 6 matching bases. Looked up from germline, CDR1 is DFQATT and CDR2 is SNEGSKA (reference sequence). With 6 bases removed from V and 5 bases from J, the gap between germline ends came to 10 bases. This CDR3 comprises 12 residues. Here the CDR3 reads CSAIQGNEKLFF. As DNA, the CDR3 is TGCAGTGCCATACAGGGCAATGAAAAACTGTTTTTT.

The chain uses TRBV12-3 or TRBV12-4 and TRBJ1-5, with D possibly matching TRBD1 (6 bases). The CDR3 covers 14 residues. Trimming shortened V by 6 bases and J by 3 bases, and 12 bases separated the two germline ends. The CDR3 bases are TGTGCCAGCAGCCAAAACAGGGTCAATCAGCCCCAGCATTTT. Residues: CASSQNRVNQPQHF.

This clonotype showed up just a few times. The J gene is TRBJ2-2, the V gene TRBV5-1, with D possibly being TRBD2 (5 bases). This CDR3 spans 14 amino acids. CDR1 and CDR2 from the germline V gene are SGHRS and YFSETQ. V was shortened by 3 bases and J by 5 bases, with 11 bases between the two germline ends. CDR3 loop: CASSSSGGTGELFF. The CDR3 region has the DNA TGCGCCAGCAGCTCCTCAGGAGGAACCGGGGAGCTGTTTTTT.

This chain connects TRBV12-3 or TRBV12-4 to TRBJ2-7; D gene ambiguous. Trimming shortened V by 0 bases and J by 5 bases, and 14 bases separated the two germline ends. The CDR3 covers 15 residues. CDR3 nucleotides: TGTGCCAGCAGTTTAGCTGGACGGAACGTCGACGAGCAGTACTTC. It is translated as CASSLAGRNVDEQYF.

This sequence joins TRBV6-5 and TRBJ2-3, with TRBD2 matching over 8 bases. The CDR3 totals 15 residues. Germline V lookup: CDR1 MNHEY, CDR2 SVGAGI. The V segment lost 4 bases and the J segment 1 base; nucleotides outside the gene matches: 4. CDR3 loop: CASSLAGTRTDTQYF. CDR3 bases: TGTGCCAGCAGTTTAGCGGGAACCCGCACAGATACGCAGTATTTT.

V is TRBV7-2 and J is TRBJ2-3; D gene ambiguous. V was cut by 5 bases and J by 2 bases, with 11 bases left in between. Germline CDR1 is SGHTA and CDR2 is FQGNSA. The CDR3 consists of 14 residues. DNA for the CDR3: TGTGCCAGCAGCGCCAGCCCCGTCACAGATACGCAGTATTTT. Its translation: CASSASPVTDTQYF.

This clonotype was seen a few times. This chain joins TRBV6-1 and TRBJ1-3, with TRBD1 matching 8 bases. The germline V gene encodes CDR1 MNHNS and CDR2 SASEGT. Trimming at V came to 5 bases and at J to 0 bases, leaving 12 bases not matched to a gene. CDR3 length: 18 amino acids. The CDR3 here is CASSRDRLPSSSGNTIYF. The DNA of the CDR3 is TGTGCCAGCAGTAGGGACAGGCTACCATCTAGCTCTGGAAACACCATATATTTT.

The chain combines TRBV20-1 with TRBJ2-2, with D perhaps assigned TRBD1 or TRBD2 (5 bases each). This CDR3 has 13 residues. V gave up 6 bases and J gave up 0 bases, with 8 bases separating them. The germline gives CDR1 DFQATT, CDR2 SNEGSKA (reference sequence). For the CDR3, the DNA is TGCAGTGCCCCGGGGCCGAACACCGGGGAGCTGTTTTTT. Its protein is CSAPGPNTGELFF.

The table lists this clonotype with a few counts. This chain joins TRBV28 and TRBJ2-5, with 10 bases fitting TRBD1. Germline values: CDR1 MDHEN, CDR2 SYDVKM. Trimming removed 1 base from V and 5 bases from J; junction bases left unmatched: 4. This CDR3 is 15 amino acids long. The CDR3 bases are TGTGCCAGCAGTTTATCAGGACAGGGGGTTGAGACCCAGTACTTC. Translated, it gives CASSLSGQGVETQYF.

The V call is TRBV7-9, the J call TRBJ1-2; D unresolved. Germline loops: CDR1 SEHNR, CDR2 FQNEAQ (reference sequence). The length of the CDR3 is 13 residues. Trimming pared 5 bases from V and 6 bases from J, leaving 13 bases between. This chain's CDR3 is CASSHPVGNGYTF. DNA for the CDR3: TGTGCCAGCAGCCACCCGGTTGGGAATGGCTACACCTTC.

This clonotype was counted between two and nine times. CDR3 bases: TGTGCCAGCAGCTTTACTAGCGGGGAGCAAGAGACCCAGTACTTC. It codes for CASSFTSGEQETQYF. V gene TRBV11-2 combines with J gene TRBJ2-5; TRBD2 aligns across 10 bases. V lost 3 bases and J lost 2; bases outside the gene matches: 3. The CDR3 covers 15 residues. Germline values: CDR1 SGHAT, CDR2 FQNNGV.